The present entry profiles one TCR beta chain with its context. Its antigen is still unknown. Base-call qualities are not available, and no considerably larger clone is one nucleotide away. These data are taken from a study of immune cell composition in non-small cell lung cancer (TCRdb year 2017). Notes on the research overall: To assign histologic subtype, which was mostly lung adenocarcinoma or squamous cell carcinoma, H&E was combined with p63, CK5, Napsin A and TTF-1 immunohistochemistry. For supplementary cohort #1, made up of roughly eleven lung adenocarcinoma cases, paired tumour/lung TCR-beta sequencing was done and TIL populations were generated so that tumour reactivity could be assessed. The subtype comparisons left out a few tumour specimens with TCR-beta data because those specimens were rare histological subtypes. Adaptive Biotechnologies TCR-beta sequencing was carried out on around 35 paired NSCLC tumour and non-adjacent lung specimens, as well as on 26 tumour-only specimens. Results the study describes overall, beyond this receptor: Across roughly 9 adenocarcinoma cases, the maximal tumour-associated clone frequency showed a strong correlation with TIL tumour reactivity, but overall clonality showed no such correlation. Nearly half of NSCLC cases had tumour-associated clones >0.5%, found in 30% to 35% of adenocarcinomas compared with around 79% of squamous carcinomas. The reactivity cohort included only around ten cases, and whether tumour-reactive clones share sequences with the dominant in vivo tumour-associated clones was not shown. No significant correlation was found between tumour TCR-beta clonality and smoking pack-years.

TCR-beta CDR3 regions were amplified from genomic DNA by a two-step multiplex PCR, with the second step adding Illumina-compatible adaptors. As a commercial immunoSEQ service, TCR-beta immunosequencing was carried out on an Illumina platform. Per the original workflow: Repertoires were summarised by productive clonality and by Top 10 Clones, defined as the percentage of T-cell templates derived from the ten most frequent sequences. Productive clonality ranged from 0 to 1, with 1 indicating a monoclonal population. Sequences comprising at least 0.1% of tumour T-cell templates but absent from matched non-adjacent lung were defined as tumour-associated clones and were identified via log10 scatter plots. Analyses were done in GraphPad Prism7 and R, with Student's t-tests for two-group comparisons, ANOVA for stages, and linear regression for relationships. TCRdb's version of the immuneACCESS table is confined to in-frame rearrangements and falls short of the full clone set. An unresolved V gene accounts for under half of the shortfall where checked; the remainder is of unknown origin. V, J and clone size are taken as reported in that table, and D and trimming were inferred from the DNA itself. For this sample the table gives approximately 1,500 clones, of which over 65% were detected only once. The ten largest clones add up to about 31% of the sample.

V has 3 bases trimmed and J has 2 bases trimmed; junction bases matching no gene number 4. The CDR3 contains 14 residues, cysteine and phenylalanine counted. Only CDR3 DNA is held: 42 bases, read in frame from base 1. CDR1 is given as SGHRS and CDR2 as YFSETQ, both from the germline V gene. Normal lung samples were non-adjacent lung tissue taken as far from the tumour as possible, at least 3 cm away, from the same patient. Frozen aliquots of unsorted single-cell suspensions were used for genomic DNA extraction with the QIAamp DNA kit. Tissues arrived within 2 hours after resection and were immediately processed into single-cell suspensions. Tissue was broken up mechanically, digested enzymatically with DNase I, collagenase I and hyaluronidase for about 29 minutes at 37 degrees C, and then filtered and RBC-lysed.

Input material: non-adjacent lung tissue. This receptor was obtained from a human donor with non-small cell lung cancer. Recombination joined TRBV5-1 with TRBJ2-7; 8 bases in the junction line up with TRBD1. The CDR3 here reads CASSYRTGTYEQYF. The DNA sequence reads TGCGCCAGCAGCTACCGGACAGGGACCTACGAGCAGTACTTC.